This is a list of T cell receptor beta chains from one sample in a study of PD-L1 blockade in urothelial cancer. Assay used: immunoSEQ multiplex PCR; TCRdb lists only in-frame clones, some missing. The table lists 100,000 to 150,000 clones, less than 85% of them singletons. The sequencing used PBMCs, collected around atezolizumab (anti-PD-L1) treatment. Receptors originate from a man aged 50 to 60 with urothelial cancer. Both conserved end residues are part of each CDR3. A D gene is named only where the DNA matches it firmly. Not all rows give a size; the values are once, few, many and, for expanded clones, a class.

>NA|TRBV15|TRBJ2-7|TRBD2
TGTGCCACCAGCAGAGATGAGGGGAGCGGGAGAGGAGAGTACCCTTTTTACGAGCAGTACTTC
CATSRDEGSGRGEYPFYEQYF
>NA|TRBV30|TRBJ2-7|NA
TGTGCCGGAGGGCCGACCTACGAGCAGTACTTC
CAGGPTYEQYF
>NA|TRBV19|TRBJ1-5|NA
TGTGCCAGTAGGCGGGAAGGTGGCAATCAGCCCCAGCATTTT
CASRREGGNQPQHF
>NA|TRBV30|TRBJ2-1|TRBD1
TGTGCCTGGAGTGTACAGGGGACCAAAGCCCGGGTCTTC
CAWSVQGTKARVF
>NA|TRBV11-3|TRBJ1-1|NA
TGTGCCAGCAGCTTACAGGGAAGGACTGAAGCTTTCTTT
CASSLQGRTEAFF
>NA|TRBV4-2|TRBJ2-1|TRBD2
TGTGCCAGCAGCCAAGATAGCGGGAGTTACAATGAGCAGTTCTTC
CASSQDSGSYNEQFF
>few|TRBV19|TRBJ2-2|TRBD2
TGTGCCAGTACCTTAGCGGGATTGGGCACCGGGGAGCTGTTTTTT
CASTLAGLGTGELFF
>NA|TRBV6-5|TRBJ2-3|NA
TGTGCCAGCAGTTACGCGGTTCCTAGCACAGATACGCAGTATTTT
CASSYAVPSTDTQYF
>NA|TRBV18|TRBJ2-5|NA
TGTGCCAGCTCACCAAGCGAGACCCAGTACTTC
CASSPSETQYF
>once|TRBV6-5|TRBJ2-7|TRBD1
TGTGCCAGCAGTTACGGGACAGCAGTCCTCTACGAGCAGTACTTC
CASSYGTAVLYEQYF
>NA|TRBV11-2|TRBJ1-4|TRBD1
TGTGCCAGCAGCTCCTGGGGACAGGACCTAAAACTGTTTTTT
CASSSWGQDLKLFF
>NA|TRBV6-5|TRBJ2-1|NA
TGTGCCAGCAGTTCCGTTCGCAATGAGCAGTTCTTC
CASSSVRNEQFF
>NA|TRBV5-6|TRBJ2-3|NA
TGTGCCAGCAGCTTTACTTTAAGTGGGAGTACAGATACGCAGTATTTT
CASSFTLSGSTDTQYF
>NA|TRBV28|TRBJ2-7|TRBD2
TGTGCCAGCAGTTCCCGCCGACTAGCGGGTGACGGGGAGCAGTACTTC
CASSSRRLAGDGEQYF
>NA|TRBV5-6|TRBJ1-6|TRBD1
TGTGCCAGCAGCTTGTATCACAGGGGGGATAATTCACCCCTCCACTTT
CASSLYHRGDNSPLHF
>NA|TRBV6-5|TRBJ2-3|NA
TGTGCTACGAGCAGGGGCACAGATACGCAGTATTTT
CATSRGTDTQYF